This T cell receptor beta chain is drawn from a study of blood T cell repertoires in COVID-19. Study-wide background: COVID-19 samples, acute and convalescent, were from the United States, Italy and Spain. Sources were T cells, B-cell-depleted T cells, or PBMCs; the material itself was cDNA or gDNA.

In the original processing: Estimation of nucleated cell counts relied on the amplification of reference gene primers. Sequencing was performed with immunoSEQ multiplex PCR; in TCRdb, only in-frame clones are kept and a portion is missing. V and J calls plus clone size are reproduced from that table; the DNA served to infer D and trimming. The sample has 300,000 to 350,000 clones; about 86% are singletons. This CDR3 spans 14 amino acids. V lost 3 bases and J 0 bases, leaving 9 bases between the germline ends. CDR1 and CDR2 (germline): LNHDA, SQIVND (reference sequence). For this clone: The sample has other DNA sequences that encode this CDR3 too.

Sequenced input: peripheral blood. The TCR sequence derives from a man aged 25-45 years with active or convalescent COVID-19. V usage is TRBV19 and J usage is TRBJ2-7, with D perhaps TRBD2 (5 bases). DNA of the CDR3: TGTGCCAGTAGTATTGCCGGGGTCTCCTACGAGCAGTACTTC. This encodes CASSIAGVSYEQYF.